This TCR beta chain was identified in a study of cytomegalovirus exposure and HLA in healthy donors. CDR1 is SNHLY and CDR2 is FYNNEI in the germline V gene. The CDR3 runs to 15 residues. With V trimmed by 9 bases and J by 10 bases, 14 bases remained unmatched. The assay was immunoSEQ multiplex PCR, and TCRdb's table has in-frame clones only and misses some. Here the sample spans more than 100,000 clones, around 89% being singletons. Sample: PBMCs. The rearrangement joins TRBV2 to TRBJ2-2, with 10 bases lining up with TRBD1. The TCR originated in a woman aged 18-29 years in good health and CMV-seropositive. In DNA form, the CDR3 reads TGTGCCAGGGGGCGGGACAGGGGTACGGCCGCGGAGCTGTTTTTT. This translates into CARGRDRGTAAELFF.